This TCR beta chain was sequenced in a study of cytomegalovirus exposure and HLA in healthy donors. Study outcomes and limitations: In a later analysis, HLA-C alleles had the fewest associated TCRs, DRB1 alleles the most.

The PCR used 60 Vbeta and 13 Jbeta primers. Profiling relied on immunoSEQ multiplex PCR, and the TCRdb table lists in-frame clones only, not all of them. Of fewer than 110,000 clones listed, around 85% are singletons. With respect to this clone: The antigen is unknown.

This CDR3 region has 15 residues. Germline V gives CDR1 SGDLS, CDR2 YYNGEE. V gave up 4 bases and J gave up 7 bases; unmatched junction bases: 8. Source material: PBMCs. The TCR comes from a man younger than 40 in good health and CMV-seronegative. The V and J genes are TRBV9 and TRBJ2-1; TRBD2 matches 10 bases. CDR3 nucleotides: TGTGCCAGCAGCCCCCCCCTAGCGGGGGTTAATGAGCAGTTCTTC. This codes for CASSPPLAGVNEQFF.